This T cell receptor beta chain was documented in a study of T cells after yellow fever vaccination. Study information: Fractions containing few cells were prepared with SMART-Seq v4 Ultra Low Input.

Points from the study as a whole: A minor fraction of clonotypes spanned both CD4 and CD8 compartments. A weaker secondary response peaked on day 5, the primary on day 15.

Germline V gives CDR1 SGDLS, CDR2 YYNGEE. V was clipped by 0 bases and J by 6 bases, with 15 bases between them. The CDR3 length is 15 residues. A universal primer site and UMIs were added as TCR cDNA was made by 5'RACE template switching. A single record per CDR3 protein comes from TCRdb applying MiXCR to the 5' RACE reads. The sample holds roughly 48,000 distinct CDR3 sequences, 5% to 8.5% seen once. This clonotype came up a few times. V usage is TRBV9 and J usage is TRBJ1-1; maybe TRBD1 (5 bases). Material: CD8+ T cells not binding an NS4B(214-222) dextramer, sorted from PBMCs, obtained approximately 40 days after the first yellow fever vaccination. The source of this sequence is a man aged 18 to 30 who received the YFV17D yellow fever vaccine. CDR3 sequence (DNA): TGTGCCAGCAGCGTAGGGGTGGGGGGGGTCCCTGAAGCTTTCTTT. Translation: CASSVGVGGVPEAFF. Supplemented by reference TRBV9 and TRBJ1-1, the full variable domain reads DSGVTQTPKHLITATGQRVTLRCSPRSGDLSVYWYQQSLDQGLQFLIQYYNGEERAKGNILERFSAQQFPDLHSELNLSSLELGDSALYFCASSVGVGGVPEAFFGQGTRLTVV.